This record covers a single TCR beta chain. Original methodology: Amplification from reference gene primers served as the basis for estimated nucleated cell counts. The repertoire was sequenced with immunoSEQ multiplex PCR; TCRdb's copy has only in-frame clones and lacks some. That table is the source of V, J and clone size, and D and trimming were worked out from the DNA. The sample records 140,000 to 150,000 clones, 75% to 85% being singletons. These data are taken from a study of blood T cell repertoires in COVID-19. Study at large: Spain, Italy and the United States supplied samples that represented acute and convalescent COVID-19. In each case, the material was cDNA or gDNA derived from T cells, B-cell-depleted T cells, or PBMCs.

Germline CDR1 reads SGHNT; CDR2 reads YENEEA. Trimming cost V 5 bases and J 6 bases; bases outside gene matches: 11. The CDR3 consists of 15 residues. The origin of this receptor is a man aged 70-80 years who had recovered from COVID-19. This chain links TRBV11-3 with TRBJ2-7; 9 bases are shared with TRBD1. The sample comprised peripheral blood. This CDR3 reads CASSLSGTGPSEQYF. DNA of the CDR3: TGTGCCAGCAGCCTGAGCGGGACAGGGCCTTCCGAGCAGTACTTC.